The clone carrying this T cell receptor (beta chain) was recorded a few times. Antigen: not known. The junction shows a germline mismatch at one end, possibly a read error. The CDR3 covers 16 residues. Germline CDR1 and CDR2: SEHNR and FQNEAQ (reference sequence). The source of the sample is a study of cytomegalovirus exposure and HLA in healthy donors. Study observations and caveats: 16,951 TCR beta sequences were associated with HLA alleles at 0.05 false discovery rate in a later analysis. Versus the approximately 700-donor mean, an Asian-associated ancestry cluster reportedly showed fewer N-insertions in a later analysis.

This PCR relied on a set of 60 Vbeta primers and 13 Jbeta primers. Method: immunoSEQ multiplex PCR; TCRdb's copy keeps in-frame clones and lacks some. The sample yields a few hundred thousand clones, roughly 79% seen once. This chain connects TRBV7-9 to TRBJ2-4, with TRBD1 matching over 8 bases. The sample was PBMCs. This receptor was identified in a man aged 18 to 29 in good health and CMV-seronegative. The CDR3 loop reads CSSSFPLQGGKNIQYF. CDR3 DNA: TGTTCCAGCAGCTTCCCCCTACAGGGGGGTAAAAACATTCAGTACTTC.